This T cell receptor beta chain originates from a study of PD-1 blockade in classical Hodgkin lymphoma. Study details: The study gave patients nivolumab 3 mg/kg intravenously every 2 weeks. Study-wide results and caveats: Possibly reflecting disease activity or prior therapy, repertoire differences have causes that remain undefined.

Assay: immunoSEQ multiplex PCR; the TCRdb copy retains only in-frame clones and omits some. The sample holds about 150,000 clones; nearly 80% are singletons and the top ten take roughly a tenth. Remarks on this clone: Antigen: not known.

All trial patients relapsed after autologous stem cell transplantation. Best response was recorded as complete response, partial response or progressive disease. V lost 1 base and J lost 2, with 10 bases in between. The CDR3 loop spans 15 amino acids. Per germline, CDR1 MDHEN and CDR2 SYDVKM. The origin of this receptor is a human donor with classical Hodgkin lymphoma. The sample consisted of peripheral blood mononuclear cells (PBMCs), taken before the second cycle of nivolumab. The J gene is TRBJ2-3, the V gene TRBV28; D remains ambiguous. Written as DNA, the CDR3 is TGTGCCAGCAGTTTATCTGGACGGTTCACAGATACGCAGTATTTT. Translating gives CASSLSGRFTDTQYF.